The source of this TCR beta chain is a study of human T cells and chemical hapten exposure. Overall study context: Per-sample TCR yields varied mainly from small pooled library volume differences.

Time point reported: healthy volunteer bleed at 2 weeks. Researchers extracted total RNA from unfractionated whole blood. This clonotype appeared many times. CDR3 length: 15 amino acids. Trimming cost V 1 base and J 5 bases, with 14 bases left between them. Germline values: CDR1 SGHTA, CDR2 FQGTGA. Individual cDNA molecules in this library carried unique molecular identifiers. Under the authors' procedure: Samples held a median of roughly 100,000 TCRs, range roughly 20,000–750,000. Each CDR3 protein gets one entry after TCRdb re-called the RACE reads with MiXCR. The V and J calls and clone size are TCRdb's, not the authors'. The sample yields roughly 130,000 distinct CDR3 sequences, approximately 9.1% seen once.

The chain combines TRBV7-3 with TRBJ2-5; maybe TRBD2 (5 bases). The sequenced sample was whole blood. This TCR derives from a male donor in good health. Some clones in this sample may be carry-over from other donors' samples. DNA for the CDR3: TGTGCCAGCAGCTTAAAGCGGCTGCGTGGGGAGACCCAGTACTTC. It specifies CASSLKRLRGETQYF.